The 14 T cell receptor beta chains in this list originate from one sample, sequenced in a study of blood T cell repertoires in COVID-19. The method was immunoSEQ multiplex PCR; TCRdb's version includes in-frame clones alone and lacks a portion of them. The repertoire includes some 99,000 clones, 80% of them detected once, and around 4% sits in the top ten. Sequencing was performed on peripheral blood. All receptors come from a human donor in a cohort sampled during active or convalescent COVID-19.

This chain connects TRBV18 to TRBJ2-3, with 13 bases fitting TRBD2. CDR1 is KGHSH and CDR2 is LQKENI in the germline V gene. Unmatched junction bases numbered 3, after V lost 3 bases and J lost 6 bases. This CDR3 region has 15 residues. This CDR3 is CASSPTSGGADTQYF. The DNA for the CDR3 is TGTGCCAGCTCACCTACTAGCGGGGGGGCGGATACGCAGTATTTT. Based on the CDR3 plus reference TRBV18 and TRBJ2-3, the full variable domain is NAGVMQNPRHLVRRRGQEARLRCSPMKGHSHVYWYRQLPEEGLKFMVYLQKENIIDESGMPKERFSAEFPKEGPSILRIQQVVRGDSAAYFCASSPTSGGADTQYFGPGTRLTVL.

The rearrangement uses TRBV7-3 and TRBJ1-1, with a possible D match to TRBD1 (6 bases). Germline CDR1 is SGHTA and CDR2 is FQGTGA. The V gene lost 5 bases and the J gene lost 1 base, with 11 bases spanning the gap. The CDR3 loop spans 14 amino acids. As DNA, the CDR3 is TGTGCCAGCAGCAAGACAGGTGAGAACACTGAAGCTTTCTTT. Its protein is CASSKTGENTEAFF. Variable domain in full (rest from reference TRBV7-3 and TRBJ1-1): GAGVSQTPSNKVTEKGKYVELRCDPISGHTALYWYRQSLGQGPEFLIYFQGTGAADDSGLPNDRFFAVRPEGSVSTLKIQRTERGDSAVYLCASSKTGENTEAFFGQGTRLTVV.

This clone has just a few counts. This chain links TRBV19 with TRBJ2-7, with D possibly being TRBD2 (5 bases). Trimming removed 6 bases from V and 5 bases from J, with 17 bases in between. This CDR3 region has 14 residues. The V gene's germline CDR1 is LNHDA and CDR2 SQIVND (reference sequence). The DNA for the CDR3 is TGTGCCAGTAGCGATGGACTGCCGGGTAACGAGCAGTACTTC. This codes for CASSDGLPGNEQYF.

The CDR3 protein is CASSRAGGAYEQYF. CDR3 sequence (DNA): TGTGCCAGCAGTCGGGCAGGGGGCGCCTACGAGCAGTACTTC. The chain couples TRBV6-2 or TRBV6-3 to TRBJ2-7, with 8 bases matching TRBD1. Germline lookup yields CDR1 MNHEY and CDR2 SVGEGT. J lost 2 bases, V lost 5 bases, and 5 bases had no gene match. CDR3 size: 14 residues.

This chain links TRBV4-3 with TRBJ2-1; possible D gene TRBD2, 6 bases. The CDR3 sequence is 19 residues long. CDR1 LGHNA and CDR2 YSLEER come from the germline V gene. Trimming removed 0 bases from V and 1 base from J, with 19 bases in between. The CDR3 spells CASSQDHGSGGSSYNEQFF. CDR3 nucleotides: TGCGCCAGCAGCCAAGATCACGGTTCCGGGGGTAGTTCCTACAATGAGCAGTTCTTC.

The J gene is TRBJ1-2, the V gene TRBV7-2; tentative D call: TRBD1 (5 bases). Trimming removed 2 bases from V and 7 bases from J, with 11 bases in between. The CDR3 runs to 13 residues. CDR1 and CDR2 from the germline V gene are SGHTA and FQGNSA. The CDR3 here is CASSLSQGTGYTF. CDR3 in DNA: TGTGCCAGCAGCTTATCTCAGGGAACTGGCTACACCTTC.

This chain joins TRBV19 and TRBJ2-2, with 8 bases that match TRBD1. Per the germline V gene, CDR1 is LNHDA and CDR2 is SQIVND (reference sequence). J was trimmed by 6 bases and V by 6 bases; bases with no gene match: 9. This CDR3 comprises 15 residues. The CDR3 loop is CASRQRTGSPGELFF. CDR3 nucleotides: TGTGCCAGTAGACAAAGGACAGGGTCCCCCGGGGAGCTGTTTTTT.

V is TRBV19 and J is TRBJ2-1, with D maybe TRBD1 (5 bases). The germline CDR1 and CDR2 sequences are LNHDA and SQIVND (reference sequence). V gave up 4 bases and J gave up 3 bases, with 16 bases separating them. This CDR3 has 16 residues. In DNA form, the CDR3 reads TGTGCCAGTAGTAACCGAGTTATCACAGGCTACAATGAGCAGTTCTTC. Its translation is CASSNRVITGYNEQFF.

The V call is TRBV28, the J call TRBJ2-5, with 7 positions matching TRBD1. V lost 3 bases and J lost 1; bases outside the gene matches: 5. The CDR3 is 15 residues long. Per the germline V gene, CDR1 is MDHEN and CDR2 is SYDVKM. CDR3 residues: CASSFAGTAQETQYF. The CDR3 coding sequence is TGTGCCAGCAGTTTCGCTGGGACAGCCCAAGAGACCCAGTACTTC.

The chain links TRBV19 to TRBJ2-2; 9 bases map to TRBD1. Germline V gene lookup returns CDR1 LNHDA and CDR2 SQIVND (reference sequence). The CDR3 contains 17 residues. V shed 5 bases, J shed 7 bases, and the junction held 14 bases outside the gene matches. The CDR3 DNA reads TGTGCCAGTAGTCTACGGTCGCTACAGGGGGCCGGCGGGGAGCTGTTTTTT. This encodes CASSLRSLQGAGGELFF.

The chain has TRBV19 and TRBJ2-7, with D perhaps TRBD2 (6 bases). In germline, CDR1 is LNHDA, CDR2 SQIVND (reference sequence). This CDR3 spans 14 amino acids. V was pared by 5 bases and J by 7 bases, with 18 bases between. The CDR3 loop is CASSPRDSPREQYF. CDR3 sequence (DNA): TGTGCCAGTAGTCCCCGGGACTCCCCACGGGAGCAGTACTTC.

This sequence joins TRBV5-1 and TRBJ2-2; 8 bases fit TRBD1. V shed 1 base and J 0 bases; nucleotides not matched to a gene: 11. Germline CDR1 and CDR2: SGHRS and YFSETQ. This CDR3 has 19 residues. Written as DNA, the CDR3 is TGCGCCAGCAGCTTGAGAGTTGTGGGGACAGGAACGAACACCGGGGAGCTGTTTTTT. Translated, it gives CASSLRVVGTGTNTGELFF.

This clone was observed many times. The chain combines TRBV7-8 with TRBJ1-3; 7 bases match TRBD1. Germline V gives CDR1 SGHVS, CDR2 FQNEAQ. After removal of 5 bases from V and 0 bases from J, the junction contained 13 bases not matched to a gene. CDR3 size: 18 residues. The CDR3 protein is CASSRALRQGPSGNTIYF. CDR3 nucleotides: TGTGCCAGCAGCCGAGCACTGAGACAGGGACCCTCTGGAAACACCATATATTTT.

The genes are TRBV14 and TRBJ1-2; D is unresolved. CDR1 is SGHDN and CDR2 is FVKESK in the germline V gene. The CDR3 is 14 residues long. V dropped 3 bases and J dropped 4 bases, with 12 bases sitting between them. This CDR3 reads CASSHDLYGYGYTF. The CDR3 DNA reads as TGTGCCAGCAGCCACGATCTCTACGGCTATGGCTACACCTTC.